These T cell receptor beta chains were read from a single sample in a study of T cells in localized non-small cell lung cancer. Produced via immunoSEQ multiplex PCR; TCRdb's table is partial and in-frame only. The sample has about 1,300 clones, roughly a fifth seen once. The sequences come from normal lung tissue next to the tumor, collected before any cancer treatment. These receptors were obtained from a male donor older than 55 with stage III squamous cell lung carcinoma. Each CDR3 is given with its conserved first and last residue. The size of a clone is reported for some rows only, either as once, few or many, or as a class for expanded clones.

J: TRBJ1-2; V: TRBV5-1; size: .; CDR3: CASSRDRANYGYTF
J: TRBJ2-2; V: TRBV19; size: .; CDR3: CASSIWWWEGVNGGELFF
J: TRBJ2-3; V: TRBV11-3; size: medium-sized; CDR3: CASSLGRSSTDTQYF
J: TRBJ1-5; V: TRBV18; size: .; CDR3: CASSPTGQGYLSNQPQHF
J: TRBJ1-6; V: TRBV10-2; size: .; CDR3: CASSEQRGSAPLHF
J: TRBJ2-7; V: TRBV11-3; size: few; CDR3: CASSFLAGQGGYEQYF
J: TRBJ1-6; V: TRBV5-1; size: .; CDR3: CASSRQGMSSYNSPLHF
J: TRBJ2-5; V: TRBV19; size: large; CDR3: CASSSTTETQYF
J: TRBJ1-3; V: TRBV11-3; size: few; CDR3: CASSLTTGAGNTIYF
J: TRBJ2-7; V: TRBV19; size: few; CDR3: CASSIGQSHEQYF
J: TRBJ2-1; V: TRBV10-2; size: .; CDR3: CASSDPGQGGNEQFF
J: TRBJ1-1; V: TRBV11-3; size: few; CDR3: CASSPGTGAMNTEAFF
J: TRBJ2-3; V: TRBV18; size: .; CDR3: CASSPPSENTDTQYF
J: TRBJ1-2; V: TRBV23-1; size: .; CDR3: CASSQDYPSGGLNYGYTF
J: TRBJ1-2; V: TRBV9; size: few; CDR3: CASSVGTLPYGYTF
J: TRBJ1-6; V: TRBV11-3; size: few; CDR3: CASSLVVYTRSSYNSPLHF
J: TRBJ1-5; V: TRBV15; size: few; CDR3: CATSLARDRGGQPQHF
J: TRBJ1-1; V: TRBV14; size: .; CDR3: CASSQESEAFF
J: TRBJ2-1; V: TRBV9; size: few; CDR3: CASSVTTSGDYNEQFF
J: TRBJ2-4; V: TRBV6-8; size: few; CDR3: CASSPTYRAKNIQYF
J: TRBJ1-2; V: TRBV6-8; size: few; CDR3: CASSFRGNYGYTF
J: TRBJ2-2; V: TRBV11-3; size: .; CDR3: CASSLRLAGVLGELFF
J: TRBJ2-7; V: TRBV4-1; size: medium-sized; CDR3: CASSQEAGYEQYF
J: TRBJ1-2; V: TRBV25-1; size: few; CDR3: CASRDRVNYGYTF
J: TRBJ1-5; V: TRBV6-8; size: few; CDR3: CASARTGQNQPQHF
J: TRBJ1-3; V: TRBV11-3; size: few; CDR3: CASSLGGAEPGNTIYF
J: TRBJ2-3; V: TRBV11-3; size: few; CDR3: CASSFNAGGTDTQYF
J: TRBJ2-5; V: TRBV9; size: few; CDR3: CASGRLGPPETQYF